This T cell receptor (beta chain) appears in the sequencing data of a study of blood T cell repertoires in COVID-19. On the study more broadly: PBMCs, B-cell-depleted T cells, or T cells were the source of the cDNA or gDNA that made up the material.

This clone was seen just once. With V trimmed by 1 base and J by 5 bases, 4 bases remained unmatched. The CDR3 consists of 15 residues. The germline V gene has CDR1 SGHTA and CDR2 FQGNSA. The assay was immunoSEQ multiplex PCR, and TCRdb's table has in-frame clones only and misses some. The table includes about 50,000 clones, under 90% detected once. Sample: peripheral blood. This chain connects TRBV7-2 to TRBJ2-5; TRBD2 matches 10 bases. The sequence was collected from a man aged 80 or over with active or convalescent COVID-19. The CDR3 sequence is CASSLGGAGGETQYF. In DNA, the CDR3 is TGTGCCAGCAGCTTAGGTGGAGCGGGGGGGGAGACCCAGTACTTC.